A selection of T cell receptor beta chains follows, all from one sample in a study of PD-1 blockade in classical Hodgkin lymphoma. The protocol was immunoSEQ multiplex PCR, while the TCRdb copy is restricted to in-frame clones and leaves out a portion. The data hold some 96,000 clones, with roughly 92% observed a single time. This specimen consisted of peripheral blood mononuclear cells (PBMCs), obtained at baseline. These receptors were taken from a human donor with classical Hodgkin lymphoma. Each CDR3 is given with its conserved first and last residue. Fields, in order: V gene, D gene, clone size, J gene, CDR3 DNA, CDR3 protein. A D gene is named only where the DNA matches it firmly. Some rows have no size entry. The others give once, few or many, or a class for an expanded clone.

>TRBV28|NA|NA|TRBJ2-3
TGTGCCAGCAGGTTAGCGTTGGGCGCAGATACGCAGTATTTT
CASRLALGADTQYF
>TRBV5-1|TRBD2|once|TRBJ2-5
TGCGCCAGCAGCTTCGGACTAGCGGGAGTGGTAGGTGAGACCCAGTACTTC
CASSFGLAGVVGETQYF
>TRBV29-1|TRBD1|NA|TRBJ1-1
TGCAGCGTTGACCAGGGGGCGAACACTGAAGCTTTCTTT
CSVDQGANTEAFF
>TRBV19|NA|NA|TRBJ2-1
TGTGCCAGTAGTACGGACAAACGGGGGTACAATGAGCAGTTCTTC
CASSTDKRGYNEQFF
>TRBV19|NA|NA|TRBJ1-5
TGTGCCAGCTCCAAGGGGGGGATAGGTCAGCCCCAGCATTTT
CASSKGGIGQPQHF
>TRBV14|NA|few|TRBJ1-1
TGTGCCAGCAGCCAAGAGGGGAAGCAAGGGGCTTTCTTT
CASSQEGKQGAFF
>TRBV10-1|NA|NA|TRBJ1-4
TGCGCCAGCAGTGAGTCGATCGCGGTCAGAGGCGAAAAACTGTTTTTT
CASSESIAVRGEKLFF
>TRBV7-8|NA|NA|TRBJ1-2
TGTGCCAGCAGCTTAGGGGGGGGCTACACCTTC
CASSLGGGYTF
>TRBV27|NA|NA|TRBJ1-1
TGTGCCAGCAGTCTGGGGGGCAGGCAGTTTCGGGAAGCTTTCTTT
CASSLGGRQFREAFF
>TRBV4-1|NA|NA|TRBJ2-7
TGCGCCAGCAGCATACGTTCCAACCAGGGGTTTCTAACCTACGAGCAGTACTTC
CASSIRSNQGFLTYEQYF
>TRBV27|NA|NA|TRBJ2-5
TGTGCCAGCAGTTTATTGGGCGGGTTAAAAGAGACCCAGTACTTC
CASSLLGGLKETQYF
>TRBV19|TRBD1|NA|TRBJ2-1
TGTGCCAGTAGTACTCCCCGACAGGGGAACAATGAGCAGTTCTTC
CASSTPRQGNNEQFF
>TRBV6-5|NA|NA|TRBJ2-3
TGTGCCAGCAGAGTAGACCTCTCCACAGATACGCAGTATTTT
CASRVDLSTDTQYF
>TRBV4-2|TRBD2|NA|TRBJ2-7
TGTGCCAGCAAGGAAGCGGGAGGGCCGGGGGAGCAGTACTTC
CASKEAGGPGEQYF
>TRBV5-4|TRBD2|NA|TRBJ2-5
TGTGCCAGCAGCTGGGGACTAGCGGGAAGGGAGACCCAGTACTTC
CASSWGLAGRETQYF
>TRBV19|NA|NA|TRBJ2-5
TGTGCCAGTAGTATATTCAGAGGGTCAGAGACCCAGTACTTC
CASSIFRGSETQYF
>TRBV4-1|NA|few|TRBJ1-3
TGCGCCAGCAGCCAAGGACGCTCTGGAAACACCATATATTTT
CASSQGRSGNTIYF